These 23 T cell receptor beta chains share one sample of origin, sequenced in a study of molecular identifiers for immune sequencing clone quantification. TCRdb redid the calling of the PCR reads with MiXCR, one entry per CDR3 protein. The sample shows about 640,000 distinct CDR3 sequences, about 20% of them seen only once. The sample consisted of naive CD8+ T cells from blood, with Jurkat cell RNA spiked in. The subset denotes: FACS-sorted CD8+CD4-CCR7+CD45RA+ naive T cells. The receptors come from a human donor in good health. Some libraries in this study had Jurkat cell RNA spiked in.

Many counts were recorded for this clonotype. DNA for the CDR3: TGTGCCAGCAGTGCGGGAGTGGAGTCCTACGAGCAGTACTTC. The encoded protein is CASSAGVESYEQYF. The chain has TRBV6-1 and TRBJ2-7; tentative D call: TRBD2 (6 bases). Trimming stripped 4 bases from V and 1 base from J, with 11 bases between. Germline CDR1 MNHNS, CDR2 SASEGT. The CDR3 sequence is 14 residues long.

Of note for this clonotype: A single base separates this from a much larger clone, so it may be a read error. The chain couples TRBV5-6 to TRBJ2-4; maybe TRBD1 (6 bases). The CDR3 has 14 residues. The germline V gene has CDR1 SGHDT and CDR2 YYEEEE. Here the CDR3 reads CAGSLAGVKNIQYF. The CDR3 DNA reads TGTGCCGGCAGCTTGGCAGGGGTCAAAAACATTCAGTACTTC.

This clonotype was found many times. The chain carries TRBV21-1 and TRBJ1-1. TRBV21-1 is a known pseudogene. This CDR3 contains 13 residues. As DNA, the CDR3 is TGTGCCAGCAGCACAGGGCTCGGCGCTGAAGCTTTCTTT. Protein sequence: CASSTGLGAEAFF.

At least ten counts were recorded for this clonotype. V is TRBV9 and J is TRBJ2-3; TRBD2 agrees at 12 bases. Germline V gives CDR1 SGDLS, CDR2 YYNGEE. The ends lost 3 bases at V and 1 base at J; junction bases unmatched: 15. The CDR3 consists of 20 residues. CDR3 sequence (DNA): TGTGCCAGCAGCGATGGGACTAGCGGGTACCAACCAATTGGCACAGATACGCAGTATTTT. This sequence encodes CASSDGTSGYQPIGTDTQYF.

This clonotype came up once. Just one base apart from a much larger clone, this may be a read error. The CDR3 bases are TGTGCCCGCAGGATGTCGGCAGAAAGCACAGATACGCAGTATTTT. Encoded protein: CARRMSAESTDTQYF. The rearrangement joins TRBV12-3 or TRBV12-4 to TRBJ2-3; D remains unclear. The CDR3 is 15 residues long.

The sample holds a few counts of this clonotype. J is TRBJ2-1 and V is TRBV5-8; D is uncertain. Germline V gene data show CDR1 as SGHTS and CDR2 as YDEGEE. The length of the CDR3 is 14 residues. Deletions cut 6 bases from V and 0 bases from J, with 10 bases between. CDR3 sequence (DNA): TGTGCCAGCAAAGTGGCGATCTCCTACAATGAGCAGTTCTTC. It is translated as CASKVAISYNEQFF.

This clonotype was seen ten or more times. J is TRBJ2-7 and V is TRBV4-3, with TRBD1 as a possible D gene (6 bases). Trimming removed 3 bases at V and 2 bases at J, with 11 bases between. The CDR3 is made up of 14 amino acids. The germline V gene encodes CDR1 LGHNA and CDR2 YSLEER. CDR3: CASSHFRGAYEQYF. CDR3 coding DNA: TGCGCCAGCAGCCACTTCAGGGGAGCCTACGAGCAGTACTTC.

This clonotype has only a few counts. With a much larger clone just one base away, this may be a read error. The chain joins TRBV3-1 to TRBJ2-7, with a weak D call TRBD1 (6 bases). The germline V gene has CDR1 LGHDT and CDR2 YNNKEL (reference sequence). V lost 5 bases and J 2 bases, leaving 13 bases between the germline ends. There are 14 residues in the CDR3. CDR3 coding DNA: TGTGCCAGCAGCGAAGTGGACAGCCCCTACGAGCAGTACTTC. This sequence encodes CASSEVDSPYEQYF.

A word on this clonotype: At one of its ends the junction is not consistent with the germline gene, which may arise from a read error. This chain joins TRBV6-2 or TRBV6-3 and TRBJ2-3; 14 positions agree with TRBD2. Germline assignment: CDR1 MNHEY and CDR2 SVGEGT. The CDR3 spans 17 residues. CDR3 in amino acids: CACSAGTSGGSTDTQYF. CDR3 DNA sequence: TGTGCCTGCAGTGCCGGGACTAGCGGGGGTAGCACAGATACGCAGTATTTT.

This clonotype was observed a handful of times. The chain is built from TRBV27 and TRBJ2-3, with 11 bases aligning to TRBD2. This CDR3 contains 18 residues. The germline V gene has CDR1 MNHEY and CDR2 SMNVEV (reference sequence). The J segment lost 11 bases and the V segment lost 1 base, leaving 17 bases of the junction unmatched. The CDR3 sequence is CASSLYGTSGLEWTQQYF. Here the CDR3 DNA reads TGTGCCAGCAGTTTATACGGGACTAGCGGCTTGGAGTGGACTCAGCAGTATTTT.

This clonotype occurred many times. The chain is built from TRBV4-3 and TRBJ2-7; 8 bases are shared with TRBD2. The CDR3 spans 16 residues. Germline lookup yields CDR1 LGHNA and CDR2 YSLEER. Trimming cost V 0 bases and J 4 bases; bases outside gene matches: 8. CDR3 in DNA: TGCGCCAGCAGCCAAGATCAACGAGCGGGGGTGTACGAGCAGTACTTC. It translates to CASSQDQRAGVYEQYF.

This clonotype showed up many times. The chain recombines TRBV9 with TRBJ1-6; D gene uncertain. This CDR3 is built from 12 residues. V was clipped by 2 bases and J by 7 bases, with 4 bases between them. Per the germline V gene, CDR1 is SGDLS and CDR2 is YYNGEE. For the CDR3, the DNA is TGTGCCAGCAGCGTCGAGAATTCACCCCTCCACTTT. It encodes CASSVENSPLHF.

With regard to this clonotype: Given a much more abundant clone one base away, this may be a read error. DNA for the CDR3: TGTGCCCGCAGCTTAGAGAGACAGGGCGAAGAGACCCAGTACTTC. Its protein product is CARSLERQGEETQYF. The chain couples TRBV7-9 to TRBJ2-5; TRBD1 agrees at 7 bases. CDR1 and CDR2 from the germline V gene are SEHNR and FQNEAQ (reference sequence). The CDR3 covers 15 residues.

The sample holds many counts of this clonotype. CDR3 DNA sequence: TGTGCCACCAGTGTAGGGAGGGCAGATACGCAGTATTTT. Its translation is CATSVGRADTQYF. The V call is TRBV24-1, the J call TRBJ2-3; 7 nucleotides align to TRBD2. Trimming at V came to 5 bases and at J to 4 bases, leaving 2 bases not matched to a gene. CDR1 is KGHDR, CDR2 SFDVKD, per germline. The length of the CDR3 is 13 residues.

This clonotype was seen only a few times. This chain uses TRBV4-3 with TRBJ2-1; D not resolved. The germline gives CDR1 LGHNA, CDR2 YSLEER. CDR3 length equals 14 residues. Trimming left V 1 base short and J 4 bases short, with 8 bases between. The CDR3 DNA is TGCGCCAGCAGCCAAGGGTCGCTTTACAATGAGCAGTTCTTC. This translates into CASSQGSLYNEQFF.

At least ten counts were recorded for this clonotype. V usage is TRBV4-3 and J usage is TRBJ1-2; 7 positions agree with TRBD1. Germline V gene lookup returns CDR1 LGHNA and CDR2 YSLEER. J gave up 4 bases and V 0 bases, and 11 bases lay outside the gene matches. CDR3 size: 17 residues. The CDR3 DNA reads TGCGCCAGCAGCCAAGACCGGGTAACAGGGGCCGGCTATGGCTACACCTTC. Protein sequence: CASSQDRVTGAGYGYTF.

This sequence joins TRBV24-1 and TRBJ2-5; possibly TRBD2 for D (5 bases). The V and J ends lost 7 bases and 1 base respectively, with 12 bases between them. The CDR3 totals 14 residues. Per the germline V gene, CDR1 is KGHDR and CDR2 is SFDVKD. DNA for the CDR3: TGTGCCACCAGCCCGGGGTCGGGCCAAGAGACCCAGTACTTC. Protein sequence: CATSPGSGQETQYF.

This clonotype was recorded at least ten times. The chain couples TRBV27 to TRBJ2-7; D not certain. CDR1 MNHEY and CDR2 SMNVEV come from the germline V gene (reference sequence). Trimming removed 5 bases from V and 6 bases from J, with 14 bases in between. The CDR3 totals 13 residues. CDR3 amino acids: CASSPTDGVEQYF. CDR3 coding DNA: TGTGCCAGCAGTCCCACAGATGGGGTCGAGCAGTACTTC.

The table lists this clonotype with many counts. This sequence joins TRBV12-3 or TRBV12-4 and TRBJ2-5; perhaps TRBD1 as D (6 bases). V was shortened by 5 bases and J by 1 base, with 11 bases between the two germline ends. This CDR3 has 14 amino acids. CDR3 residues: CASSNTGFQETQYF. CDR3 DNA: TGTGCCAGCAGTAACACAGGGTTCCAAGAGACCCAGTACTTC.

This clonotype was found many times. This chain connects TRBV11-2 to TRBJ1-4; a weak D match, TRBD1 (5 bases). The CDR3 runs to 17 residues. CDR1 and CDR2 (germline): SGHAT, FQNNGV. The V end was cut by 2 bases, the J end by 9 bases, with 22 bases between. CDR3: CASSLPGGGEVLKKLFF. The DNA for the CDR3 is TGTGCCAGCAGCTTACCGGGCGGAGGGGAGGTATTGAAAAAACTGTTTTTT.

The chain recombines TRBV20-1 with TRBJ1-1; perhaps TRBD1 as D (5 bases). Germline V gives CDR1 DFQATT, CDR2 SNEGSKA (reference sequence). Deletions cut 6 bases from V and 1 base from J, with 15 bases between. This CDR3 comprises 14 residues. This CDR3 reads CSAIGGVWNTEAFF. The CDR3 coding sequence is TGCAGTGCGATCGGAGGGGTATGGAACACTGAAGCTTTCTTT.

A note on this clonotype: At one end the junction does not follow the germline gene, possibly because of a read error. The rearrangement links TRBV6-2 or TRBV6-3 to TRBJ1-5; 9 nucleotides line up with TRBD1. The CDR3 sequence is 14 residues long. From germline, CDR1 is MNHEY and CDR2 SVGEGT. Here the CDR3 reads CAGRSTGGNQPQHF. The CDR3 nucleotides read TGTGCCGGCAGGTCGACAGGGGGTAATCAGCCCCAGCATTTT.

Turning to this clonotype: The junction departs from germline at one end; a sequencing error may be responsible. The rearrangement uses TRBV27 and TRBJ1-5; D remains ambiguous. Germline CDR1 reads MNHEY; CDR2 reads SMNVEV (reference sequence). The CDR3 is made up of 12 amino acids. The CDR3 reads CTSSFLNQPQHF. The CDR3, as DNA: TGTACCAGCAGTTTTTTGAATCAGCCCCAGCATTTT.